This is a list of T cell receptor beta chains from one sample in a study of cytomegalovirus exposure and HLA in healthy donors. The data were produced by immunoSEQ multiplex PCR, yet TCRdb's version contains in-frame clones alone and is incomplete. This sample's table reports around 100,000 clones. Sample: PBMCs. The source is a man aged 35-49 years in good health and CMV-seronegative. CDR3s include the opening cysteine and the closing phenylalanine or tryptophan. D genes are given only for firm matches.

.	TRBV2	TRBJ1-1	TGTGCCAGCAAGCGAGCGGCACAGAACACTGAAGCTTTCTTT	CASKRAAQNTEAFF
.	TRBV27	TRBJ1-1	TGTGCCAGCAGTCCCCTCCGTGGAGGGCCGAACACTGAAGCTTTCTTT	CASSPLRGGPNTEAFF
TRBD1	TRBV4-1	TRBJ1-2	TGCGCCAGCAGCCAAGATCGGGCGGGCGGGACAGTCTATGGCTACACCTTC	CASSQDRAGGTVYGYTF
TRBD1	TRBV6-1	TRBJ2-3	TGTGCCAGCAGGGAACCGGGACAGGGGACAGATACGCAGTATTTT	CASREPGQGTDTQYF
.	TRBV27	TRBJ2-3	TGTGCCAGCAGTCCCAATCCCACGGGGACAGATACGCAGTATTTT	CASSPNPTGTDTQYF
.	TRBV10-1	TRBJ1-1	TGCGCCAGCAGTGAAGGATCGACGTCGGGCACTGAAGCTTTCTTT	CASSEGSTSGTEAFF
.	TRBV4-1	TRBJ1-2	TGCGCCAGCCGAGCGGGCGGCAGACCTAACTATGGCTACACCTTC	CASRAGGRPNYGYTF
TRBD1	TRBV9	TRBJ1-1	TGTGCCAGCAGCCATCCCCGGACAGGGGGCTTTGTGAACACTGAAGCTTTCTTT	CASSHPRTGGFVNTEAFF
TRBD1	TRBV30	TRBJ1-2	TGTGCCTGGAGCCCCGGGACAGTCTATGGCTACACCTTC	CAWSPGTVYGYTF
TRBD2	TRBV14	TRBJ2-3	TGTGCCAGCAGCCAGTGGGGGGGGAGCACAGATACGCAGTATTTT	CASSQWGGSTDTQYF
.	TRBV2	TRBJ1-2	TGTGCCAGCAGTGGGGCGGGAGGCTACACCTTC	CASSGAGGYTF
.	TRBV9	TRBJ1-3	TGTGCCAGCAGCGAGACAGTTTCTGGAAACACCATATATTTT	CASSETVSGNTIYF
TRBD1	TRBV5-1	TRBJ2-5	TGCGCCAGCAGCCAAGGACAGGGTAGGGAGACCCAGTACTTC	CASSQGQGRETQYF
.	TRBV10-1	TRBJ1-5	TGCGCCAGCAGTGAGAGGGGTAGCAATCAGCCCCAGCATTTT	CASSERGSNQPQHF
TRBD1	TRBV28	TRBJ2-2	TGTGCCATCCCGGGACAGGGCGCCGGGGAGCTGTTTTTT	CAIPGQGAGELFF
.	TRBV6-6	TRBJ1-5	TGTGCCAGCAGTTCGGGTGGGAGTCAGCCCCAGCATTTT	CASSSGGSQPQHF
TRBD1	TRBV23-1	TRBJ1-2	TGCGCCAGCAGTCTAATTCTGGACAGGAGCTACTATGGCTACACCTTC	CASSLILDRSYYGYTF
.	TRBV5-1	TRBJ2-5	TGCGCCAGCAGGCGGGGAAGGGAAGGGACCCAGTACTTC	CASRRGREGTQYF
.	TRBV5-1	TRBJ1-1	TGCGCCAGCAGCCTGACAGGGAACACTGAAGCTTTCTTT	CASSLTGNTEAFF
TRBD1	TRBV28	TRBJ2-2	TGTGCCAGCAGTTTAAACCCGCTTGGGACAGGCGGGGAGCTGTTTTTT	CASSLNPLGTGGELFF
TRBD1	TRBV11-3	TRBJ2-1	TGTGCCAGCAGCCCAACAGGGGGCGTTTACAATGAGCAGTTCTTC	CASSPTGGVYNEQFF
.	TRBV28	TRBJ2-7	TGTGCCAGCAGGGCTCCCAGGATGGGCGAGCAGTACTTC	CASRAPRMGEQYF
.	TRBV10-3	TRBJ1-2	TGTGCCATCAAGAATGTAGGAGACTATGGCTACACCTTC	CAIKNVGDYGYTF
.	TRBV6-5	TRBJ2-1	TGTGCCAGCAGTTACTCTAGCGGCTCCTACAATGAGCAGTTCTTC	CASSYSSGSYNEQFF
TRBD2	TRBV9	TRBJ2-1	TGTGCCAGCAGCCCCTCCTGGGAGCGGGGGGTCGATGAGCAGTTCTTC	CASSPSWERGVDEQFF
TRBD1	TRBV6-5	TRBJ1-5	TGTGCCAGCAGTTCGGGACAGGGCCCCCTCAATCAGCCCCAGCATTTT	CASSSGQGPLNQPQHF
.	TRBV15	TRBJ2-7	TGTGCCACCAGCAGAGGGGGGCATAAGGAATACGAGCAGTACTTC	CATSRGGHKEYEQYF
.	TRBV7-9	TRBJ2-5	TGTGCCAGCAGCTTATTCGGGGGAGATCAAGAGACCCAGTACTTC	CASSLFGGDQETQYF